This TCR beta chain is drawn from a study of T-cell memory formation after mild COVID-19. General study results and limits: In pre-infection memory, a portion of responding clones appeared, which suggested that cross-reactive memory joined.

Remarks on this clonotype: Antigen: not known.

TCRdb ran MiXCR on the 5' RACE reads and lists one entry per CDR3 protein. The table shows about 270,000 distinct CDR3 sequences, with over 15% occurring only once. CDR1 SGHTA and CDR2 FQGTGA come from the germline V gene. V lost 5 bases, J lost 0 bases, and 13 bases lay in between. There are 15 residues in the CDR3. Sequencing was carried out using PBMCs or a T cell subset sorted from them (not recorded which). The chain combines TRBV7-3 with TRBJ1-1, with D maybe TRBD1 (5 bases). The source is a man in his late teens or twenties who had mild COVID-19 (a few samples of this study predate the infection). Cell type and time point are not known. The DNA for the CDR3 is TGTGCCAGCAGCGTTGCGGGACCCATGAACACTGAAGCTTTCTTT. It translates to CASSVAGPMNTEAFF. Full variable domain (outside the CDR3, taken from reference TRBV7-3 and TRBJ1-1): GAGVSQTPSNKVTEKGKYVELRCDPISGHTALYWYRQSLGQGPEFLIYFQGTGAADDSGLPNDRFFAVRPEGSVSTLKIQRTERGDSAVYLCASSVAGPMNTEAFFGQGTRLTVV.